This paragraph covers one T cell receptor beta chain sequence. Antigen: not known. 13 Jbeta primers and 60 Vbeta primers were used for the PCR. Sequenced by immunoSEQ multiplex PCR; TCRdb stores in-frame clones only, minus some. The table includes around 100,000 clones, over 75% detected once. The data derive from a study of cytomegalovirus exposure and HLA in healthy donors. Overall study context: Genotyping showed 70% to 90% of fewer than 500 donors falling in the Caucasian-associated ancestry cluster. Overall study results and limits: Three of the chains that were CMV-associated were confirmed in vitro to be specific for CMV antigens. Most CMV-associated TCR beta chains were later found to appear HLA-restricted.

This CDR3 comprises 14 residues. V was shortened by 1 base and J by 10 bases, with 11 bases between the two germline ends. CDR1 and CDR2 from the germline V gene are LNHNV and YYDKDF (reference sequence). The genes are TRBV15 and TRBJ1-6, with D unclear. This TCR derives from a female donor in good health and CMV-seropositive. Sequenced sample: PBMCs. The CDR3 region has the DNA TGTGCCACCAGCAGAGGCAGGATAGAATCACCCCTCCACTTT. This sequence encodes CATSRGRIESPLHF. Drawing the rest from reference TRBV15 and TRBJ1-6, the complete variable domain is DAMVIQNPRYQVTQFGKPVTLSCSQTLNHNVMYWYQQKSSQAPKLLFHYYDKDFNNEADTPDNFQSRRPNTSFCFLDIRSPGLGDTAMYLCATSRGRIESPLHFGNGTRLTVT.